This TCR beta chain emerged from a study of graft-versus-host responses after intestinal transplantation. For the study at large: Tacrolimus plus steroids were given to all recipients for approximately three years, preceded by anti-thymocyte globulin induction.

TCRdb's copy holds only in-frame clones and misses some; the assay was immunoSEQ multiplex PCR. The sample gives approximately 100,000 clones, 80% to 95% of which show up once; around 1.2% is in the top ten. CDR3 size: 14 residues. V lost 6 bases to trimming and J lost 3 bases; unmatched junction nucleotides: 6. The V gene's germline CDR1 is MNHNS and CDR2 SASEGT. For this clone: Its specificity is unknown.

Sequences were derived from unstimulated CD8+ T cells sorted from spleen or lymph node cells, sampled before intestinal transplant. J is TRBJ2-7 and V is TRBV6-1, with 9 bases identical to TRBD1. This TCR came from a human donor who received an intestinal transplant. CDR3 coding DNA: TGTGCCAGCAGATGGACAGGGGAGGGCTACGAGCAGTACTTC. Amino acids: CASRWTGEGYEQYF.